The 24 T cell receptor beta chains in this list originate from one sample, sequenced in a study of cytomegalovirus exposure and HLA in healthy donors. With 60 Vbeta and 13 Jbeta primers, the PCR was carried out. Assay: immunoSEQ multiplex PCR; the TCRdb copy retains only in-frame clones and omits some. The profile covers 150,000 to 250,000 clones, with around 78% appearing a single time and roughly 2% taken by the ten largest. Sequences were obtained from PBMCs. Every receptor here comes from a man aged 25-45 years in good health and CMV-seronegative.

This chain joins TRBV18 and TRBJ1-3; D unresolved. Germline V lookup: CDR1 KGHSH, CDR2 LQKENI. The CDR3 spans 13 residues. The V end was cut by 3 bases, the J end by 1 base, with 4 bases between. CDR3 residues: CASSPISGNTIYF. DNA of the CDR3: TGTGCCAGCTCACCTATTTCTGGAAACACCATATATTTT.

V usage is TRBV28 and J usage is TRBJ2-5; D not resolved. Per germline, CDR1 MDHEN and CDR2 SYDVKM. The CDR3 loop spans 12 amino acids. The V and J ends lost 4 bases and 12 bases respectively, with 15 bases between them. The CDR3 sequence: CASSSIDTSEYF. The CDR3 DNA follows: TGTGCCAGCAGTTCTATCGACACGTCCGAGTACTTC.

The J gene is TRBJ2-1, the V gene TRBV13; 7 positions agree with TRBD2. This CDR3 comprises 15 residues. Germline assignment: CDR1 PRHDT and CDR2 FYEKMQ (reference sequence). V lost 7 bases and J lost 5; bases outside the gene matches: 11. The CDR3 DNA sequence: TGTGCCAGCACACCAGCGGGATCGCTGGACAATGAGCAGTTCTTC. It specifies CASTPAGSLDNEQFF.

This clone was observed a single time. V and J are TRBV2 and TRBJ2-5; 9 bases map to TRBD2. Germline trimming cut 6 bases from V and 2 bases from J; bases unmatched to any gene: 10. This CDR3 is 16 amino acids long. Germline assignment: CDR1 SNHLY and CDR2 FYNNEI. The CDR3 region is CASSDPSGTSQETQYF. In DNA form, the CDR3 reads TGTGCCAGCAGCGATCCTAGCGGGACATCTCAAGAGACCCAGTACTTC.

This clone was picked up a small number of times. The chain is built from TRBV27 and TRBJ2-7, with 9 bases fitting TRBD1. Germline values: CDR1 MNHEY, CDR2 SMNVEV (reference sequence). V lost 4 bases and J lost 7; bases outside the gene matches: 11. The CDR3 loop spans 15 amino acids. CDR3 sequence: CASSSSGTGNWEQYF. The CDR3 nucleotides read TGTGCCAGCAGTTCGTCCGGGACAGGGAATTGGGAGCAGTACTTC.

A single count supports this clone. The rearrangement uses TRBV30 and TRBJ1-5; 7 nucleotides align to TRBD1. Losses at the gene ends were 2 bases for V and 0 bases for J; bases not matched to a gene: 10. Germline CDR1 reads GTSNPN; CDR2 reads SVGIG (reference sequence). CDR3 size: 17 residues. This chain's CDR3 is CAWSIGQDYYSNQPQHF. The CDR3 DNA sequence: TGTGCCTGGAGTATCGGACAGGACTACTATAGCAATCAGCCCCAGCATTTT.

This clone was recorded a few times. The V gene is TRBV6-5, the J gene TRBJ2-7, with TRBD2 identical over 9 bases. This CDR3 is 15 amino acids long. J gave up 2 bases and V 6 bases, and 8 bases lay outside the gene matches. Germline assignment: CDR1 MNHEY and CDR2 SVGAGI. The CDR3: CASRKRTSATYEQYF. CDR3 coding DNA: TGTGCCAGCAGAAAGAGGACTAGCGCCACCTACGAGCAGTACTTC.

The gene calls are TRBV28 and TRBJ2-3; 7 positions match TRBD1. CDR3 length: 14 residues. Per the germline V gene, CDR1 is MDHEN and CDR2 is SYDVKM. V shed 2 bases and J 6 bases; nucleotides not matched to a gene: 5. The CDR3 reads CASSLTGVGDTQYF. CDR3 in DNA: TGTGCCAGCAGTTTAACAGGGGTCGGGGATACGCAGTATTTT. The full variable domain, in which reference TRBV28 and TRBJ2-3 provide the parts outside the CDR3, is DVKVTQSSRYLVKRTGEKVFLECVQDMDHENMFWYRQDPGLGLRLIYFSYDVKMKEKGDIPEGYSVSREKKERFSLILESASTNQTSMYLCASSLTGVGDTQYFGPGTRLTVL.

The sample holds one count of this clone. This is likely a read error, given that the CDR3 carries no conserved phenylalanine or tryptophan at its end. The V gene is TRBV4-2, the J gene TRBJ2-7, with D possibly TRBD2 on 6 matching bases. Deletions cut 4 bases from V and 7 bases from J, with 17 bases between. The V gene's germline CDR1 is LGHNA and CDR2 YNFKEQ. This CDR3 has 14 residues. The CDR3 nucleotides read TGTGCCAGCAGCCTATTAGACCCGCGGGATGAGCAGTACTCC. Encoded protein: CASSLLDPRDEQYS.

This clone was detected only a few times. The chain couples TRBV6-1 to TRBJ2-1; D is unclear. The V gene's germline CDR1 is MNHNS and CDR2 SASEGT. The CDR3 extends over 14 amino acids. Trimming pared 9 bases from V and 4 bases from J, leaving 16 bases between. The CDR3 region has the DNA TGTGCCAGTGACGGAGCCAGAGATTACAATGAGCAGTTCTTC. Its protein is CASDGARDYNEQFF.

The rearrangement links TRBV6-1 to TRBJ1-3; D not resolved. The V and J ends lost 6 bases and 0 bases respectively, with 12 bases between them. CDR3 length: 15 amino acids. Germline V CDR1 and CDR2: MNHNS, SASEGT. The CDR3 region is CASSALTASGNTIYF. In nucleotides, the CDR3 is TGTGCCAGCAGCGCTCTAACAGCCTCTGGAAACACCATATATTTT.

The gene calls are TRBV11-2 and TRBJ2-2, with 13 bases that match TRBD2. The CDR3 sequence is 16 residues long. Germline V lookup: CDR1 SGHAT, CDR2 FQNNGV. The ends lost 5 bases at V and 4 bases at J; junction bases unmatched: 4. CDR3 sequence: CASSIGLAGVTGELFF. The DNA for the CDR3 is TGTGCCAGCAGCATAGGACTAGCGGGAGTCACCGGGGAGCTGTTTTTT.

The chain has TRBV5-1 and TRBJ2-1, with TRBD1 as a possible D gene (5 bases). Trimming took off 4 bases at V and 8 bases at J, with 16 bases between the two ends. The CDR3 sequence is 14 residues long. Per germline, CDR1 SGHRS and CDR2 YFSETQ. As DNA, the CDR3 is TGCGCCAGCAGCAAAACACCCGACAGCCATGAGCAGTTCTTC. It yields the protein CASSKTPDSHEQFF.

V and J are TRBV11-2 and TRBJ1-2; 9 nucleotides agree with TRBD1. This CDR3 region has 14 residues. Germline V gene data show CDR1 as SGHAT and CDR2 as FQNNGV. Trimming removed 0 bases from V and 8 bases from J; junction bases left unmatched: 4. CDR3 DNA sequence: TGTGCCAGCAGCTTAGATAACAGGGGGCGAGGCTACACCTTC. It specifies CASSLDNRGRGYTF.

The sample holds a few counts of this clone. V is TRBV6-6 and J is TRBJ2-7; a possible D gene is TRBD1 (5 bases). The CDR3 sequence is 15 residues long. CDR1 MNHNY and CDR2 SVGAGI come from the germline V gene (reference sequence). With 6 bases removed from V and 3 bases from J, the gap between germline ends came to 18 bases. The CDR3 coding sequence is TGTGCCAGCAGGGACATCGGACACCGGAGCTACGAGCAGTACTTC. It translates to CASRDIGHRSYEQYF.

The chain recombines TRBV27 with TRBJ2-7; 8 bases are shared with TRBD2. Germline V gene sequence: CDR1 MNHEY, CDR2 SMNVEV (reference sequence). The CDR3 has 14 residues. Unmatched junction bases numbered 14, after V lost 8 bases and J lost 8 bases. The CDR3 DNA sequence: TGTGCCAGCGGAGTGGGACTAGGGTTAGAAAAGCAGTACTTC. Translating gives CASGVGLGLEKQYF.

This clone has only a few counts. This chain connects TRBV28 to TRBJ1-5; 11 nucleotides line up with TRBD1. The CDR3 spans 17 residues. Germline loops: CDR1 MDHEN, CDR2 SYDVKM. The V segment lost 7 bases and the J segment 0 bases; nucleotides outside the gene matches: 8. The CDR3 is CASTRTGGAGSNQPQHF. CDR3 nucleotides: TGTGCCAGCACCCGGACAGGGGGCGCTGGTAGCAATCAGCCCCAGCATTTT.

This chain links TRBV5-1 with TRBJ2-1; 12 bases fit TRBD2. Per germline, CDR1 SGHRS and CDR2 YFSETQ. The CDR3 has 14 residues. After removal of 4 bases from V and 7 bases from J, the junction contained 3 bases not matched to a gene. CDR3 loop: CASSRTSGTNEQFF. CDR3 in DNA: TGCGCCAGCAGCCGGACTAGCGGGACAAATGAGCAGTTCTTC.

The chain employs TRBV29-1 and TRBJ2-1, with D unresolved. Germline V gives CDR1 SQVTM, CDR2 ANQGSEA. There are 11 residues in the CDR3. Trimming removed 4 bases at V and 5 bases at J, with 6 bases between. CDR3 residues: CSVGVNNEQFF. CDR3 nucleotide sequence: TGCAGCGTTGGCGTGAACAATGAGCAGTTCTTC.

The chain is built from TRBV6-5 and TRBJ2-1, with 15 nucleotides matching TRBD2. This CDR3 has 14 amino acids. J was trimmed by 7 bases and V by 7 bases; bases with no gene match: 2. Germline loops: CDR1 MNHEY, CDR2 SVGAGI. The CDR3 DNA follows: TGTGCCAGCACCGGGACTAGCGGGAGGAATGAGCAGTTCTTC. It yields the protein CASTGTSGRNEQFF.

The chain joins TRBV5-6 to TRBJ2-7, with 11 positions matching TRBD1. The V and J ends lost 0 bases and 3 bases, in that order; junction bases with no gene match: 2. The length of the CDR3 is 15 residues. The germline V gene encodes CDR1 SGHDT and CDR2 YYEEEE. The CDR3 reads CASSLAGTGGYEQYF. The CDR3 region has the DNA TGTGCCAGCAGCTTGGCCGGGACAGGGGGCTACGAGCAGTACTTC.

This chain links TRBV28 with TRBJ2-7; tentative D call: TRBD2 (6 bases). The V gene's germline CDR1 is MDHEN and CDR2 SYDVKM. V was trimmed by 3 bases and J by 7 bases, leaving 13 bases between them. The CDR3 runs to 13 residues. The CDR3 loop is CASSFFGGLEQYF. The CDR3 DNA is TGTGCCAGCAGTTTTTTCGGGGGACTTGAGCAGTACTTC.

This clone was detected only a few times. This chain connects TRBV27 to TRBJ2-1; a weak D match, TRBD2 (6 bases). The ends were cut back, 5 bases at V and 14 bases at J, with 13 bases in the middle. Per the germline V gene, CDR1 is MNHEY and CDR2 is SMNVEV (reference sequence). The CDR3 runs to 11 residues. CDR3 nucleotide sequence: TGTGCCAGCAGTACTAGCTCCTTGAAGTTCTTC. It yields the protein CASSTSSLKFF.

On this clone itself: The same CDR3 is also encoded by other DNA sequences in this sample. The chain has TRBV6-5 and TRBJ1-2; 9 bases map to TRBD1. Germline assignment: CDR1 MNHEY and CDR2 SVGAGI. V gave up 6 bases and J gave up 8 bases; unmatched junction bases: 4. CDR3 length: 12 residues. The CDR3 coding sequence is TGTGCCAGCAGACGGACAGGGGAAGGCTACACCTTC. The encoded protein is CASRRTGEGYTF.